The 26 T cell receptor beta chains below all came from one sample that was sequenced in a study of cytomegalovirus exposure and HLA in healthy donors. The PCR used 60 Vbeta and 13 Jbeta primers. TCRdb's table, derived via immunoSEQ multiplex PCR, lists solely in-frame clones and lacks some. The sample lists nearly 300,000 clones; 86% were seen once. What was sequenced was PBMCs. The receptors shown here come from a man aged 40-49 years in good health and CMV-seropositive.

The chain has TRBV9 and TRBJ2-1, with 7 positions matching TRBD2. V lost 0 bases and J lost 9; bases outside the gene matches: 3. The CDR3 runs 13 residues. CDR1 is SGDLS and CDR2 is YYNGEE in the germline V gene. The CDR3 nucleotides read TGTGCCAGCAGCGTAGAAGCGGGGATTGAGCAGTTCTTC. The encoded protein is CASSVEAGIEQFF.

The V call is TRBV27, the J call TRBJ2-7; 7 bases are a match to TRBD1. The trim removed 2 bases at V and 3 bases at J, leaving 4 bases unmatched. The CDR3 loop spans 14 amino acids. From germline, CDR1 is MNHEY and CDR2 SMNVEV (reference sequence). For the CDR3, the DNA is TGTGCCAGCAGTTTAGGCGGACAGGTCTACGAGCAGTACTTC. Protein product: CASSLGGQVYEQYF.

As to this clone: Other DNA sequences in the same sample also yield this CDR3. This chain links TRBV4-2 with TRBJ2-7; D may be TRBD2 (5 bases). V was clipped by 1 base and J by 2 bases, with 12 bases between them. The CDR3 has 15 amino acids. From germline, CDR1 is LGHNA and CDR2 YNFKEQ. CDR3: CASSQALASTYEQYF. The CDR3 nucleotides read TGTGCCAGCAGCCAAGCATTAGCGAGTACCTACGAGCAGTACTTC.

The chain has TRBV27 and TRBJ2-1; no clear D. The V end lost 4 bases, the J end lost 4 bases, and 14 bases lay between the germline ends. Germline V lookup: CDR1 MNHEY, CDR2 SMNVEV (reference sequence). The CDR3 has 15 residues. CDR3 region: CASSSRVARYNEQFF. The CDR3 region has the DNA TGTGCCAGCAGTTCCCGGGTCGCTCGGTACAATGAGCAGTTCTTC.

The chain is built from TRBV14 and TRBJ2-1; 10 nucleotides align to TRBD1. With 5 bases clipped from V and 6 bases from J, the junction kept 4 bases outside the gene matches. Germline V CDR1 and CDR2: SGHDN, FVKESK. The length of the CDR3 is 14 residues. The CDR3 reads CASSSRDRGNEQFF. CDR3 nucleotide sequence: TGTGCCAGCAGCTCCCGGGACAGGGGCAATGAGCAGTTCTTC.

To note about this clone: A junction boundary mismatches the germline segment, possibly from a read error. The chain uses TRBV7-9 and TRBJ1-1; 7 bases match TRBD1. This CDR3 contains 12 residues. Germline CDR1 reads SEHNR; CDR2 reads FQNEAQ (reference sequence). The CDR3 region has the DNA TGTTCCAGCAGCCAGGGGGACACTGAAGCTTTCTTT. This encodes CSSSQGDTEAFF.

The V and J genes are TRBV2 and TRBJ2-2; 8 nucleotides line up with TRBD2. Germline V gene lookup returns CDR1 SNHLY and CDR2 FYNNEI. With 4 bases clipped from V and 5 bases from J, the junction kept 9 bases outside the gene matches. The CDR3 loop spans 16 amino acids. Here the CDR3 reads CASSAVAGSSTGELFF. CDR3 nucleotides: TGTGCCAGCAGTGCGGTAGCGGGATCATCGACCGGGGAGCTGTTTTTT. Full variable domain (outside the CDR3, taken from reference TRBV2 and TRBJ2-2): EPEVTQTPSHQVTQMGQEVILRCVPISNHLYFYWYRQILGQKVEFLVSFYNNEISEKSEIFDDQFSVERPDGSNFTLKIRSTKLEDSAMYFCASSAVAGSSTGELFFGEGSRLTVL.

The chain links TRBV5-4 to TRBJ2-2, with TRBD2 matching 7 bases. This CDR3 region has 16 residues. Germline V lookup: CDR1 SGHNT, CDR2 YYREEE (reference sequence). Losses at the gene ends were 5 bases for V and 0 bases for J; bases not matched to a gene: 7. This CDR3 reads CASSSPLAANTGELFF. The CDR3 DNA sequence: TGTGCCAGCAGTTCCCCCCTAGCGGCGAACACCGGGGAGCTGTTTTTT.

The rearrangement joins TRBV4-3 to TRBJ2-1; 15 bases fit TRBD2. V shed 0 bases, J shed 5 bases, and the junction held 8 bases outside the gene matches. This CDR3 spans 19 amino acids. The germline CDR1 and CDR2 sequences are LGHNA and YSLEER. The CDR3, as DNA: TGCGCCAGCAGCCAAGATCTACTCCGGACTAGCGGGAGGGACAATGAGCAGTTCTTC. Protein product: CASSQDLLRTSGRDNEQFF.

This clone was seen more than once but under ten times. The genes are TRBV10-3 and TRBJ1-1; 9 bases are a match to TRBD1. The CDR3 has 13 residues. Trimming removed 8 bases from V and 4 bases from J; junction bases left unmatched: 5. CDR1 is ENHRY, CDR2 SYGVKD, per germline. The CDR3 is CAISLTGGTEAFF. DNA of the CDR3: TGTGCCATCTCTCTGACAGGGGGCACTGAAGCTTTCTTT.

This clone showed up just once. The chain uses TRBV7-9 and TRBJ2-7; maybe TRBD1 (6 bases). Germline V gene lookup returns CDR1 SEHNR and CDR2 FQNEAQ (reference sequence). This CDR3 comprises 16 residues. Trimming shortened V by 2 bases and J by 0 bases, and 14 bases separated the two germline ends. CDR3 amino acids: CASSLRPGVASYEQYF. The CDR3 nucleotides read TGTGCCAGCAGCTTAAGGCCAGGGGTCGCCTCCTACGAGCAGTACTTC. The full variable domain, in which reference TRBV7-9 and TRBJ2-7 provide the parts outside the CDR3, is DTGVSQNPRHKITKRGQNVTFRCDPISEHNRLYWYRQTLGQGPEFLTYFQNEAQLEKSRLLSDRFSAERPKGSFSTLEIQRTEQGDSAMYLCASSLRPGVASYEQYFGPGTRLTVT.

V gene TRBV7-9 combines with J gene TRBJ1-5; D gene ambiguous. The CDR3 spans 15 residues. CDR1 SEHNR and CDR2 FQNEAQ come from the germline V gene (reference sequence). The ends were cut back, 1 base at V and 2 bases at J, with 9 bases in the middle. CDR3: CASSLVVPGNQPQHF. The CDR3 region has the DNA TGTGCCAGCAGCTTAGTCGTACCGGGCAATCAGCCCCAGCATTTT. Full variable domain (missing parts from reference TRBV7-9 and TRBJ1-5): DTGVSQNPRHKITKRGQNVTFRCDPISEHNRLYWYRQTLGQGPEFLTYFQNEAQLEKSRLLSDRFSAERPKGSFSTLEIQRTEQGDSAMYLCASSLVVPGNQPQHFGDGTRLSIL.

The chain has TRBV7-9 and TRBJ2-1, with D maybe TRBD2 (6 bases). The germline V and J ends were trimmed by 0 bases and 0 bases, with 12 bases remaining between them. The CDR3 has 17 residues. Germline loops: CDR1 SEHNR, CDR2 FQNEAQ (reference sequence). CDR3: CASSLAAGPSSYNEQFF. CDR3 DNA: TGTGCCAGCAGCTTAGCGGCGGGGCCGAGCTCCTACAATGAGCAGTTCTTC.

The chain couples TRBV7-3 to TRBJ2-1, with TRBD2 matching over 14 bases. The CDR3 is made up of 20 amino acids. After removal of 3 bases from V and 1 base from J, the junction contained 11 bases not matched to a gene. Germline V gene lookup returns CDR1 SGHTA and CDR2 FQGTGA. The CDR3 DNA is TGTGCCAGCAGCTTGCCGGGACTAGCGGGAGCGGCAACGTCCTACAATGAGCAGTTCTTC. Protein: CASSLPGLAGAATSYNEQFF. Full variable domain (remainder filled in from reference TRBV7-3 and TRBJ2-1): GAGVSQTPSNKVTEKGKYVELRCDPISGHTALYWYRQSLGQGPEFLIYFQGTGAADDSGLPNDRFFAVRPEGSVSTLKIQRTERGDSAVYLCASSLPGLAGAATSYNEQFFGPGTRLTVL.

This clone was recorded only once. This chain joins TRBV5-1 and TRBJ2-1; 12 bases are shared with TRBD2. V lost 4 bases and J lost 7; bases outside the gene matches: 15. CDR3 size: 18 residues. The germline V gene has CDR1 SGHRS and CDR2 YFSETQ. CDR3 sequence (DNA): TGCGCCAGCAGCACCGAAACCCTAGCGGGAGGGCCGCTGAATGAGCAGTTCTTC. Protein: CASSTETLAGGPLNEQFF.

The chain uses TRBV25-1 and TRBJ2-7, with TRBD1 identical over 10 bases. The CDR3 length is 13 residues. Germline CDR1 reads MGHDK; CDR2 reads SYGVNS. J was trimmed by 7 bases and V by 5 bases; bases with no gene match: 5. The CDR3 is CASSRTGGQEQYF. Written as DNA, the CDR3 is TGTGCCAGCAGTCGGACAGGGGGTCAGGAGCAGTACTTC.

This rearrangement joins TRBV5-8 to TRBJ1-3, with D possibly being TRBD1 (6 bases). The length of the CDR3 is 13 residues. From germline, CDR1 is SGHTS and CDR2 YDEGEE. The ends were cut back, 3 bases at V and 4 bases at J, with 8 bases in the middle. The CDR3 DNA follows: TGTGCCAGCAGCTATGACAGGGGAAACACCATATATTTT. Encoded protein: CASSYDRGNTIYF.

The V and J genes are TRBV4-3 and TRBJ2-2, with 9 bases that match TRBD2. Germline CDR1 reads LGHNA; CDR2 reads YSLEER. Unmatched junction bases numbered 3, after V lost 0 bases and J lost 7 bases. The CDR3 runs to 15 residues. In nucleotides, the CDR3 is TGCGCCAGCAGCCAAGATATGCGGGAGGGCGGGGAGCTGTTTTTT. Protein sequence: CASSQDMREGGELFF.

This sequence joins TRBV5-4 and TRBJ2-1; 9 nucleotides agree with TRBD2. Germline CDR1 is SGHNT and CDR2 is YYREEE (reference sequence). V shed 0 bases and J 6 bases; nucleotides not matched to a gene: 4. The CDR3 is 15 residues long. The CDR3 sequence: CASSLGSGSVNEQFF. In nucleotides, the CDR3 is TGTGCCAGCAGCTTGGGTAGCGGGAGTGTCAATGAGCAGTTCTTC.

The V call is TRBV11-1, the J call TRBJ2-5; tentatively, D is TRBD2 (6 bases). The CDR3 loop spans 15 amino acids. Per germline, CDR1 SGHAT and CDR2 FQDESV (reference sequence). Trimming took off 5 bases at V and 7 bases at J, with 20 bases between the two ends. The CDR3 loop reads CASSPRRDSSGTQYF. The CDR3, as DNA: TGTGCCAGCAGCCCACGCCGGGACTCATCCGGGACCCAGTACTTC.

The gene calls are TRBV13 and TRBJ2-7; 12 bases line up with TRBD2. V lost 3 bases, J lost 3 bases, and 6 bases stayed unmatched. The CDR3 loop spans 16 amino acids. Germline V gene lookup returns CDR1 PRHDT and CDR2 FYEKMQ (reference sequence). The CDR3 coding sequence is TGTGCCAGCAGCTTTCCCCCGACTAGCGGGAGCTACGAGCAGTACTTC. Protein product: CASSFPPTSGSYEQYF.

This clone has more than one count but fewer than ten. J is TRBJ1-2 and V is TRBV5-8; 7 bases fit TRBD1. Germline V CDR1 and CDR2: SGHTS, YDEGEE. The CDR3 is 15 residues long. Trimming cost V 0 bases and J 2 bases; bases outside gene matches: 4. The CDR3 DNA reads as TGTGCCAGCAGCTTGGATAGGGGGCTCAACTATGGCTACACCTTC. Protein product: CASSLDRGLNYGYTF.

This clone was detected once. J is TRBJ2-3 and V is TRBV5-1; D possibly corresponds to TRBD2 (6 bases). Trimming took off 4 bases at V and 6 bases at J, with 21 bases between the two ends. This CDR3 spans 16 amino acids. Germline V gene sequence: CDR1 SGHRS, CDR2 YFSETQ. The CDR3 loop reads CASSVPRDSGDDTQYF. The CDR3 DNA reads as TGCGCCAGCAGCGTGCCGCGGGACTCTGGTGACGATACGCAGTATTTT.

The chain employs TRBV4-2 and TRBJ2-1; 11 nucleotides align to TRBD2. The CDR3 covers 16 residues. Per germline, CDR1 LGHNA and CDR2 YNFKEQ. The V gene end was trimmed by 4 bases and the J gene end by 15 bases; junction bases not matched to a gene: 17. CDR3 sequence reads: CASSPKLGTSGSGAFF. The CDR3 nucleotides read TGTGCCAGCAGCCCTAAACTCGGTACTAGCGGGAGTGGAGCGTTCTTC.

This rearrangement joins TRBV28 to TRBJ2-3, with TRBD2 matching over 16 bases. Germline V gene sequence: CDR1 MDHEN, CDR2 SYDVKM. The CDR3 covers 16 residues. V trimming: 3 bases; J trimming: 4 bases; junction bases outside the gene matches: 1. The CDR3 reads CASSLGLAGGPDTQYF. In nucleotides, the CDR3 is TGTGCCAGCAGTTTGGGACTAGCGGGAGGGCCAGATACGCAGTATTTT.

The rearrangement links TRBV28 to TRBJ1-3, with D unresolved. The germline CDR1 and CDR2 sequences are MDHEN and SYDVKM. The CDR3 loop spans 15 amino acids. Trimming removed 5 bases from V and 0 bases from J, with 11 bases in between. The CDR3 protein is CASSPPRSSGNTIYF. DNA of the CDR3: TGTGCCAGCAGTCCCCCCCGGAGCTCTGGAAACACCATATATTTT.